What follows are 32 T cell receptor beta chains derived from one specimen sequenced in a study of STAT5B mutations in CD4+ large granular lymphocyte leukemia. Measured with immunoSEQ multiplex PCR; TCRdb has only the in-frame clones, and not every one. The data contain 25,000 to 35,000 clones, 78% of them singletons. The sample taken for sequencing was CD4+ T cells from blood buffy coats. The receptors stem from a human donor in good health.

The chain is built from TRBV28 and TRBJ1-3, with a weak D call TRBD1 (6 bases). V dropped 7 bases and J dropped 4 bases, with 14 bases sitting between them. Germline assignment: CDR1 MDHEN and CDR2 SYDVKM. The CDR3 loop spans 14 amino acids. The DNA for the CDR3 is TGTGCCAGCATCCAGAAGGGGGGAGGAAACACCATATATTTT. This encodes CASIQKGGGNTIYF.

V usage is TRBV4-2 and J usage is TRBJ2-6, with 9 bases identical to TRBD1. The V segment lost 1 base and the J segment 2 bases; nucleotides outside the gene matches: 3. CDR1 LGHNA and CDR2 YNFKEQ come from the germline V gene. The CDR3 is made up of 17 amino acids. CDR3 loop: CASSQVGQGTGANVLTF. In nucleotides, the CDR3 is TGTGCCAGCAGCCAAGTGGGACAGGGAACTGGGGCCAACGTCCTGACTTTC.

The chain has TRBV28 and TRBJ2-7; 10 nucleotides align to TRBD1. From germline, CDR1 is MDHEN and CDR2 SYDVKM. This CDR3 comprises 14 residues. The ends lost 5 bases at V and 6 bases at J; junction bases unmatched: 7. Here the CDR3 DNA reads TGTGCCAGCAGTACCCGGGACAGGGGTCCCGAGCAGTACTTC. As protein: CASSTRDRGPEQYF.

In this sample, this clone turned up a few times. This chain links TRBV30 with TRBJ1-2; D is perhaps TRBD1 (5 bases). The V and J ends lost 1 base and 8 bases respectively, with 17 bases between them. This CDR3 has 14 residues. Per germline, CDR1 GTSNPN and CDR2 SVGIG (reference sequence). The CDR3 spells CAWSARTGSRGYTF. The CDR3 nucleotides read TGTGCCTGGAGTGCAAGAACAGGTTCGCGGGGCTACACCTTC.

Points on this clone: Germline and junction disagree at one end, which may indicate a read error. The chain links TRBV5-1 to TRBJ2-2, with D maybe TRBD2 (5 bases). CDR1 is SGHRS and CDR2 is YFSETQ in the germline V gene. This CDR3 spans 13 amino acids. The CDR3 region is CARGPGEHRGAVF. The CDR3 nucleotides read TGCGCCAGAGGACCAGGAGAACACCGGGGAGCTGTTTTT.

This clone was counted once. V gene TRBV19 combines with J gene TRBJ1-5; D gene ambiguous. Germline CDR1 is LNHDA and CDR2 is SQIVND (reference sequence). Trimming cost V 1 base and J 0 bases, with 10 bases left between them. The CDR3 consists of 16 residues. The CDR3 coding sequence is TGTGCCAGTAGTATAGGACTGATTAATAGCAATCAGCCCCAGCATTTT. Amino acids: CASSIGLINSNQPQHF.

This chain connects TRBV29-1 to TRBJ2-3; 8 bases align to TRBD2. There are 15 residues in the CDR3. Germline values: CDR1 SQVTM, CDR2 ANQGSEA. Trimming removed 4 bases from V and 0 bases from J; junction bases left unmatched: 6. Here the CDR3 reads CSVGPLADSTDTQYF. The CDR3 bases are TGCAGCGTTGGGCCACTAGCGGATAGCACAGATACGCAGTATTTT.

The chain links TRBV27 to TRBJ2-5, with unresolved D. V was trimmed by 0 bases and J by 0 bases, leaving 5 bases between them. Germline lookup yields CDR1 MNHEY and CDR2 SMNVEV (reference sequence). CDR3 length equals 14 residues. The DNA for the CDR3 is TGTGCCAGCAGTTTATCCCCGTACCAAGAGACCCAGTACTTC. Residues: CASSLSPYQETQYF.

This chain links TRBV5-1 with TRBJ2-5, with D possibly matching TRBD1 (5 bases). V lost 0 bases to trimming and J lost 2 bases, with 11 bases between them. The germline CDR1 and CDR2 sequences are SGHRS and YFSETQ. The CDR3 is 15 residues long. CDR3 loop: CASSLGGWGQETQYF. CDR3 nucleotides: TGCGCCAGCAGCTTGGGGGGCTGGGGTCAAGAGACCCAGTACTTC.

This clone occurred a few times. V usage is TRBV7-5 and J usage is TRBJ1-1. TRBV7-5 is a documented pseudogene. CDR3 length: 12 amino acids. CDR3 sequence (DNA): TGTGTCCCGCTTAGTCAGAACACTGAAGCTTTCTTT. Its protein product is CVPLSQNTEAFF.

This sequence joins TRBV21-1 and TRBJ1-1; TRBD1 was called by the table and not checked on the DNA. TRBV21-1 represents a pseudogene. This CDR3 spans 14 amino acids. The CDR3: CASSKRGGSTEAFF. The CDR3 nucleotides are TGTGCCAGCAGCAAACGAGGGGGAAGCACTGAAGCTTTCTTT.

Only one count was recorded for this clone. The chain couples TRBV5-4 to TRBJ2-7; 8 bases map to TRBD2. This CDR3 spans 14 amino acids. J gave up 5 bases and V 9 bases, and 13 bases lay outside the gene matches. CDR1 and CDR2 (germline): SGHNT, YYREEE (reference sequence). The CDR3 bases are TGTGCCACCCCGGGGGGGGGAAGAGAAAACGAGCAGTACTTC. It encodes CATPGGGRENEQYF.

This clone occurred once. This chain uses TRBV28 with TRBJ1-2; D is undetermined. Germline CDR1 MDHEN, CDR2 SYDVKM. This CDR3 has 13 amino acids. V lost 5 bases to trimming and J lost 3 bases, with 10 bases between them. The CDR3 is CASSLKEHYGYTF. CDR3 coding DNA: TGTGCCAGCAGTCTAAAGGAGCACTATGGCTACACCTTC.

This chain uses TRBV29-1 with TRBJ1-1; tentatively, D is TRBD1 (5 bases). V was pared by 7 bases and J by 4 bases, with 10 bases between. The CDR3 runs 11 residues. CDR1 is SQVTM and CDR2 is ANQGSEA in the germline V gene. Here the CDR3 DNA reads TGCAGCGGGGGGACGGGCACTGAAGCTTTCTTT. Residues: CSGGTGTEAFF.

This clone appeared a single time. This chain links TRBV28 with TRBJ1-2; D possibly corresponds to TRBD1 (6 bases). CDR1 MDHEN and CDR2 SYDVKM come from the germline V gene. V was trimmed by 7 bases and J by 2 bases, leaving 11 bases between them. The CDR3 is 13 residues long. CDR3: CASMRGGNYGYTF. In DNA form, the CDR3 reads TGTGCCAGCATGAGAGGGGGAAACTATGGCTACACCTTC.

This clone was seen only a few times. The chain recombines TRBV19 with TRBJ1-5, with no clear D. The CDR3 has 15 residues. The V gene's germline CDR1 is LNHDA and CDR2 SQIVND (reference sequence). Trimming took off 5 bases at V and 6 bases at J, with 17 bases between the two ends. The CDR3 coding sequence is TGTGCCAGTAGTTTCGGATGGGGATGGGGTCAGCCCCAGCATTTT. Translated, it gives CASSFGWGWGQPQHF.

The genes are TRBV30 and TRBJ2-3, with D perhaps matching TRBD1 (5 bases). The CDR3 extends over 15 amino acids. Germline V gene data show CDR1 as GTSNPN and CDR2 as SVGIG (reference sequence). V gave up 2 bases and J gave up 2 bases, with 14 bases separating them. The CDR3 is CAWSRQGPSTDTQYF. The CDR3 nucleotides read TGTGCCTGGAGTCGGCAGGGCCCATCCACAGATACGCAGTATTTT.

This clone has only a few counts. CDR3 sequence (DNA): TGTGCCAGCGGCTCCCGGGGAGGGGGGCTTGGAGATACGCAGTATTTT. This translates into CASGSRGGGLGDTQYF. This chain joins TRBV7-2 and TRBJ2-3, with D possibly TRBD2 on 7 matching bases. From germline, CDR1 is SGHTA and CDR2 FQGNSA. V was pared by 8 bases and J by 5 bases, with 23 bases between. The CDR3 is 16 amino acids.

V gene TRBV2 combines with J gene TRBJ2-7, with 9 nucleotides matching TRBD1. Losses at the gene ends were 7 bases for V and 2 bases for J; bases not matched to a gene: 3. Germline values: CDR1 SNHLY, CDR2 FYNNEI. The CDR3 has 13 residues. CDR3 nucleotide sequence: TGTGCCAGCACCAGACAGGGGGCCTACGAGCAGTACTTC. This codes for CASTRQGAYEQYF. Filled out from reference TRBV2 and TRBJ2-7, the complete variable domain reads EPEVTQTPSHQVTQMGQEVILRCVPISNHLYFYWYRQILGQKVEFLVSFYNNEISEKSEIFDDQFSVERPDGSNFTLKIRSTKLEDSAMYFCASTRQGAYEQYFGPGTRLTVT.

V and J are TRBV25-1 and TRBJ1-6; the D gene is possibly TRBD1 (5 bases). The germline V and J ends were trimmed by 4 bases and 7 bases, with 14 bases remaining between them. The CDR3 is made up of 15 amino acids. Germline CDR1 and CDR2: MGHDK and SYGVNS. CDR3 sequence reads: CASSGPTVENSPLHF. Here the CDR3 DNA reads TGTGCCAGCAGTGGGCCGACAGTAGAGAATTCACCCCTCCACTTT.

As concerns this clone: The same CDR3 arises from other DNA sequences in this sample as well. The chain is built from TRBV28 and TRBJ2-2; the D gene is possibly TRBD2 (5 bases). Germline CDR1 reads MDHEN; CDR2 reads SYDVKM. CDR3 length: 14 residues. Trimming removed 6 bases at V and 0 bases at J, with 8 bases between. The CDR3 sequence: CASRPDSNTGELFF. CDR3 bases: TGTGCCAGCAGGCCGGACTCGAACACCGGGGAGCTGTTTTTT.

V gene TRBV27 combines with J gene TRBJ1-6; D gene ambiguous. This CDR3 spans 12 amino acids. Trimming removed 3 bases at V and 5 bases at J, with 2 bases between. Germline loops: CDR1 MNHEY, CDR2 SMNVEV (reference sequence). CDR3 nucleotides: TGTGCCAGCAGTTTGGATAATTCACCCCTCCACTTT. Protein product: CASSLDNSPLHF.

This clone appeared once. The gene calls are TRBV5-1 and TRBJ2-3; D remains unclear. V lost 1 base and J lost 0, with 6 bases in between. Germline CDR1 reads SGHRS; CDR2 reads YFSETQ. The CDR3 sequence is 14 residues long. For the CDR3, the DNA is TGCGCCAGCAGCTTGACTCCTAGCACAGATACGCAGTATTTT. This gives the protein CASSLTPSTDTQYF. Supplemented by reference TRBV5-1 and TRBJ2-3, the full variable domain reads KAGVTQTPRYLIKTRGQQVTLSCSPISGHRSVSWYQQTPGQGLQFLFEYFSETQRNKGNFPGRFSGRQFSNSRSEMNVSTLELGDSALYLCASSLTPSTDTQYFGPGTRLTVL.

This clone was counted a few times. This chain connects TRBV27 to TRBJ1-2; D possibly corresponds to TRBD1 (6 bases). The germline CDR1 and CDR2 sequences are MNHEY and SMNVEV (reference sequence). This CDR3 region has 14 residues. V gave up 6 bases and J gave up 5 bases, with 16 bases separating them. CDR3: CASSSSGGAYGYTF. The CDR3 nucleotides read TGTGCCAGCAGCTCTTCGGGGGGCGCATATGGCTACACCTTC.

This chain connects TRBV18 to TRBJ2-7; 9 bases map to TRBD1. Germline CDR1 and CDR2: KGHSH and LQKENI. The CDR3 is 15 amino acids. Germline trimming cut 3 bases from V and 6 bases from J; bases unmatched to any gene: 9. CDR3 DNA sequence: TGTGCCAGCTCACCCGGGACAGGGTCGGTCAGCGAGCAGTACTTC. Translated, it gives CASSPGTGSVSEQYF. The full variable domain, completed using reference TRBV18 and TRBJ2-7, is NAGVMQNPRHLVRRRGQEARLRCSPMKGHSHVYWYRQLPEEGLKFMVYLQKENIIDESGMPKERFSAEFPKEGPSILRIQQVVRGDSAAYFCASSPGTGSVSEQYFGPGTRLTVT.

This chain uses TRBV14 with TRBJ1-1; D might be TRBD1 (5 bases). Germline V gene lookup returns CDR1 SGHDN and CDR2 FVKESK. V was shortened by 4 bases and J by 1 base, with 7 bases between the two germline ends. This CDR3 has 13 amino acids. Written as DNA, the CDR3 is TGTGCCAGCAGCCTACAGGAGAACACTGAAGCTTTCTTT. Protein product: CASSLQENTEAFF. The full variable domain, its missing parts supplied by reference TRBV14 and TRBJ1-1, is EAGVTQFPSHSVIEKGQTVTLRCDPISGHDNLYWYRRVMGKEIKFLLHFVKESKQDESGMPNNRFLAERTGGTYSTLKVQPAELEDSGVYFCASSLQENTEAFFGQGTRLTVV.

The J gene is TRBJ2-3, the V gene TRBV10-3, with 13 positions matching TRBD2. Germline V gene lookup returns CDR1 ENHRY and CDR2 SYGVKD. The CDR3 runs to 19 residues. The J segment lost 5 bases and the V segment lost 0 bases, leaving 11 bases of the junction unmatched. CDR3 loop: CAISESLTSGGAILDTQYF. The DNA of the CDR3 is TGTGCCATCAGTGAGTCGCTAACTAGCGGGGGGGCCATATTAGATACGCAGTATTTT.

The chain has TRBV28 and TRBJ2-5, with TRBD1 identical over 9 bases. After removal of 3 bases from V and 1 base from J, the junction contained 6 bases not matched to a gene. Germline V lookup: CDR1 MDHEN, CDR2 SYDVKM. The length of the CDR3 is 16 residues. CDR3 sequence reads: CASSFAPGQGQETQYF. CDR3 bases: TGTGCCAGCAGTTTTGCGCCGGGACAGGGCCAAGAGACCCAGTACTTC.

The chain uses TRBV29-1 and TRBJ2-7; D is possibly TRBD2 (5 bases). The germline V gene has CDR1 SQVTM and CDR2 ANQGSEA. V was pared by 7 bases and J by 3 bases, with 10 bases between. The CDR3 totals 11 residues. The CDR3 DNA is TGCAGCGCAGCGGCGGACTACGAGCAGTACTTC. Amino acids: CSAAADYEQYF.

The genes are TRBV2 and TRBJ1-6; D gene uncertain. Per the germline V gene, CDR1 is SNHLY and CDR2 is FYNNEI. The CDR3 spans 15 residues. The V gene lost 4 bases and the J gene lost 5 bases, with 12 bases spanning the gap. CDR3 sequence reads: CASSGEPANNSPLHF. CDR3 sequence (DNA): TGTGCCAGCAGTGGGGAGCCAGCGAATAATTCACCCCTCCACTTT.

The chain combines TRBV14 with TRBJ1-4; the D is unclear. The germline CDR1 and CDR2 sequences are SGHDN and FVKESK. V lost 0 bases, J lost 1 base, and 6 bases lay in between. The CDR3 totals 15 residues. The CDR3 nucleotides are TGTGCCAGCAGCCAAGAGAGACTAACTAATGAAAAACTGTTTTTT. Its protein is CASSQERLTNEKLFF.

The chain is built from TRBV4-2 and TRBJ2-7; 14 nucleotides align to TRBD2. Germline-derived CDR1 and CDR2 are LGHNA and YNFKEQ. The CDR3 consists of 18 residues. After removal of 3 bases from V and 0 bases from J, the junction contained 7 bases not matched to a gene. CDR3 in amino acids: CASSQSGTSGGSSYEQYF. CDR3 nucleotides: TGTGCCAGCAGCCAGAGCGGGACTAGCGGGGGTAGCTCCTACGAGCAGTACTTC.